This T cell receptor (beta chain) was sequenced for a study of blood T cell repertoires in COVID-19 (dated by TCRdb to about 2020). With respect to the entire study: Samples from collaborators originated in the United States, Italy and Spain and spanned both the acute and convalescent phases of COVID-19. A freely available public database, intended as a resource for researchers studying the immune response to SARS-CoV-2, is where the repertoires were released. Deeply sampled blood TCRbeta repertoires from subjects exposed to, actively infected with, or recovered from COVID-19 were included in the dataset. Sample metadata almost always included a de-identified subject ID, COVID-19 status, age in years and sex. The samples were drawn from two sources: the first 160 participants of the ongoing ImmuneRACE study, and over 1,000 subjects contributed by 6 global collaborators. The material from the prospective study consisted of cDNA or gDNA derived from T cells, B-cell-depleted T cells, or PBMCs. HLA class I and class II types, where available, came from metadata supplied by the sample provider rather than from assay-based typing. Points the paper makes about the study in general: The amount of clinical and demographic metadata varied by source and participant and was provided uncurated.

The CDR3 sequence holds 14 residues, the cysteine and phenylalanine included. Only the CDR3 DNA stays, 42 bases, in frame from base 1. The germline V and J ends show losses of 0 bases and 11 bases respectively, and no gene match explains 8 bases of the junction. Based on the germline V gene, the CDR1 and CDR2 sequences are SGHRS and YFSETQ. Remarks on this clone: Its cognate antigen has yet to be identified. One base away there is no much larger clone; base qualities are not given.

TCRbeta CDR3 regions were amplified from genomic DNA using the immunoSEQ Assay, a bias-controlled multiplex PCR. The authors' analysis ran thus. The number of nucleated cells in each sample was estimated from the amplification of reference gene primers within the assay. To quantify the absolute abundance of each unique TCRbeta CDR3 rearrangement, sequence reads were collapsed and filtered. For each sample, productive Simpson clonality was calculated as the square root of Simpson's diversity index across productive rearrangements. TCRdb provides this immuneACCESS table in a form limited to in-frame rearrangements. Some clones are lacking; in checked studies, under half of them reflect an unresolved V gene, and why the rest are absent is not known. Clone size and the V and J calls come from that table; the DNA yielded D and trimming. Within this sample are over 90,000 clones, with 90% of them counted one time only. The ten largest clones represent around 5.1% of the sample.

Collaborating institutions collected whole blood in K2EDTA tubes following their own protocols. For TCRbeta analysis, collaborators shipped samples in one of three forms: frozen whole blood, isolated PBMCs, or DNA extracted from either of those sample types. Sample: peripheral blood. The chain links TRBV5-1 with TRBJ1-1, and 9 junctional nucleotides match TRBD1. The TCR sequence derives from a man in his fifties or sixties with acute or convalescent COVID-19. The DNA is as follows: TGCGCCAGCAGCTTGGGAGGACAGGGGACGATGGCTTTCTTT. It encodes CASSLGGQGTMAFF.